This is a list of T cell receptor beta chains from one sample in a study of blood T cell repertoires in COVID-19. Clones were sequenced by immunoSEQ multiplex PCR, and TCRdb holds only the in-frame ones, with some missing. The profile shows 500,000 to 600,000 clones, approximately 88% of them singletons. Specimen: peripheral blood. These receptors were taken from a woman aged 45-59 years with COVID-19, enrolled during active disease. Each CDR3 is given without its conserved first and last residue.

j_call v_call cdr3_aa
TRBJ2-7 TRBV13 ASSPRDSSYEQY
TRBJ2-3 TRBV5-5 ASTPPAGTTDTQY
TRBJ1-4 TRBV9 ASSVGSGEKLF
TRBJ2-2 TRBV24-1 ATSDSWGSTGELF
TRBJ1-4 TRBV27 ASSPRWESNEKLF
TRBJ2-1 TRBV19 ASSSASSYNEQF
TRBJ1-1 TRBV5-8 ASSFGHTEAF
TRBJ1-1 TRBV5-1 ASSGGVGTEAF
TRBJ1-5 TRBV2 ASTVNRDQPQH
TRBJ2-7 TRBV25-1 ASSLTQGGSDEQY
TRBJ2-2 TRBV13 ASSLRTGKNTGELF
TRBJ1-1 TRBV6-1 ASMGDPRAF
TRBJ2-1 TRBV7-3 ASEGHNEQF
TRBJ2-2 TRBV3-1/TRBV3-2 ASSQFRGQGELF
TRBJ1-2 TRBV15 ATSRDGDREA
TRBJ1-1 TRBV7-9 ASSTTENTEAF
TRBJ2-5 TRBV3-1/TRBV3-2 ASIAGGGRETQY
TRBJ1-1 TRBV7-9 ASSYNRDFNTEAF
TRBJ1-2 TRBV7-2 ASSLVGQGNYGYT
TRBJ1-1 TRBV4-1 ASSPGRGIRDTEAF
TRBJ2-6 TRBV5-6 ASTSAGANVLT
TRBJ2-1 TRBV27 ASSPRPRTGSNEQF
TRBJ1-2 TRBV5-1 ASSPLEPRYGYT
TRBJ2-3 TRBV19 ASSPGGEDTQY
TRBJ2-3 TRBV6-1 ASSDSGEDTQY
TRBJ2-7 TRBV7-9 ASPRRAGGYEQY
TRBJ1-2 TRBV6-5 ASSYAPWQTNYGYT
TRBJ2-7 TRBV11-2 ASSPGNWGEQY
TRBJ1-2 TRBV5-4 ASSVGVGDGYT
TRBJ1-5 TRBV20-1 SASQGTEQPQH
TRBJ1-1 TRBV10-1 ASGTGGTEAF
TRBJ1-2 TRBV11-2 ASSLERYGYT
TRBJ2-1 TRBV4-1 ASSQTGLAAYNEQF
TRBJ1-1 TRBV5-1 ASSAAQASNTEAF
TRBJ2-2 TRBV9 ASSVDGGANTGELF
TRBJ2-2 TRBV2 ASSPRLAGLTGELF
TRBJ1-2 TRBV6-1 ASRDRGGVRGGYT
TRBJ2-5 TRBV19 ASSTETETQY
TRBJ2-6 TRBV5-1 ASSPGGTAISANVLT
TRBJ1-1 TRBV5-1 ASSLAYRMNTEAF
TRBJ2-3 TRBV28 ASRGGLGTQY
TRBJ2-1 TRBV19 ASSISWTGGTEQF
TRBJ1-2 TRBV7-9 ASSISDPSRNGYT
TRBJ2-5 TRBV2 ATASAAETQY
TRBJ2-2 TRBV29-1 SGRSDGAGELF
TRBJ1-1 TRBV2 ASRSSGQTSMNTEAF
TRBJ2-5 TRBV5-1 ASSPARVQETQY
TRBJ1-2 TRBV19 ASSIYRGSGYT
TRBJ2-6 TRBV11-3 ASSFGGTGANVLT
TRBJ2-2 TRBV30 AWSRGQGKTAGELF
TRBJ1-6 TRBV3-1/TRBV3-2 ASSPTGTYNSPLH